This note documents a single T cell receptor (beta chain) sequence. Its antigen is unknown. The sample originates from a study of early T cells in non-severe SARS-CoV-2 infection. Study-level results: Using VDJdb, the matching emphasized anti-spike CD8 responses while missing private and CD4 specificities.

Individual cDNA molecules carried attached unique molecular identifiers. Using its own MiXCR run on the 5' RACE reads, TCRdb lists one record per CDR3 protein. The table has 85,000 to 90,000 distinct CDR3 sequences, about an eighth seen once; the top ten hold roughly 7.2%. This CDR3 region has 15 residues. CDR1 and CDR2 from the germline V gene are SEHNR and FQNEAQ (reference sequence). V shed 5 bases and J shed 3 bases, with 14 bases lying between them. The sequence was obtained from an adult who was a healthcare worker with PCR-confirmed SARS-CoV-2 infection or an uninfected control (not recorded which). Sequencing was carried out using whole blood. The chain carries TRBV7-9 and TRBJ2-1; a possible D gene is TRBD2 (7 bases). The DNA of the CDR3 is TGTGCCAGCAGCCCCCGCGGGGGCCGCTACAATGAGCAGTTCTTC. Its protein is CASSPRGGRYNEQFF.